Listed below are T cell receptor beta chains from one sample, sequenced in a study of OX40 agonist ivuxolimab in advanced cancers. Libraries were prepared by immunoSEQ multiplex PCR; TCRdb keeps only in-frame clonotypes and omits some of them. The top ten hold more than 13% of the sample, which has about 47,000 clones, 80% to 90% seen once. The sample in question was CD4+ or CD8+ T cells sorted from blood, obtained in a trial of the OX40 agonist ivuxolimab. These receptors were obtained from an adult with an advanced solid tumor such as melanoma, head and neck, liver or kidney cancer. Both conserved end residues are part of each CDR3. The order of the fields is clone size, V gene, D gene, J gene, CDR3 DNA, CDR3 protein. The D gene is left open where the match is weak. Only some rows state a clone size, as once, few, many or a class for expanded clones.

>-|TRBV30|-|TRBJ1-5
TGTGCCTGGAGTGTATTTGCGAATCAGCCCCAGCATTTT
CAWSVFANQPQHF
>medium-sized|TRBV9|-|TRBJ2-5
TGTGCCAGCAGCGAACAGAGCCCGTCAGGGACCCAGTACTTC
CASSEQSPSGTQYF
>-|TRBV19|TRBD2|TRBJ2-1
TGTGCCAGTAGTTCCAGCGGGGGGGCCGTTAATGAGCAGTTCTTC
CASSSSGGAVNEQFF
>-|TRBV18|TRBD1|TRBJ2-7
TGTGCCAGCTCACCACTGGGACAGGGGGCCTACGAGCAGTACTTC
CASSPLGQGAYEQYF
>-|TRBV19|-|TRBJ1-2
TGTGCCAGTAGTATAGAACACAGGCCCGGGGGCTACACCTTC
CASSIEHRPGGYTF
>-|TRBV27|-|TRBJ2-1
TGTGCCAGCAGTCCAACCCCCAGGTACAATGAGCAGTTCTTC
CASSPTPRYNEQFF
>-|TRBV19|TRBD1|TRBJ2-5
TGTGCCAGTAGTATGCAGGGGGCTGTAGAGACCCAGTACTTC
CASSMQGAVETQYF
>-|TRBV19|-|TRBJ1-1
TGTGCCAGTAAGCCGGGACAGAACACTGAAGCTTTCTTT
CASKPGQNTEAFF
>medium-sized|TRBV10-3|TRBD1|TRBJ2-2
TGTGCCATCAGTGAGTTCACAGGGGGCCCGAACACCGGGGAGCTGTTTTTT
CAISEFTGGPNTGELFF
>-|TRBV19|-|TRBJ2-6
TGTGCCAGTAGTACGGAGACAGGTCGGCGATCGTCTGGGGCCAACGTCCTGACTTTC
CASSTETGRRSSGANVLTF
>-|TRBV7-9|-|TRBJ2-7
TGTGCCAGCAGGCCAGGGAACGAGTACGAGCAGTACTTC
CASRPGNEYEQYF
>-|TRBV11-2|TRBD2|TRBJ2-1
TGTGCCAGCAGCCCGAGACTAGCGGCACTCTACAATGAGCAGTTCTTC
CASSPRLAALYNEQFF
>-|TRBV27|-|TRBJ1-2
TGTGCCAGCAGTCTCCTCGGGCAGGGGCAGGGAGCTAACTATGGCTACACCTTC
CASSLLGQGQGANYGYTF
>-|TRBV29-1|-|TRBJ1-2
TGCAGCGCTTATACCTATGGCTACACCTTC
CSAYTYGYTF
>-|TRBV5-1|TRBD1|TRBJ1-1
TGCGCCAGCAGCTTGGGACAGGGCCCCACTGAAGCTTTCTTT
CASSLGQGPTEAFF
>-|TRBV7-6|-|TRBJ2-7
TGTGCCAGCAGCTTAAACGAAGGGTACGAGCAGTACTTC
CASSLNEGYEQYF
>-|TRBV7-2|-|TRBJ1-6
TGTGCCAGCAGCTATGGGACGGTCTATTCACCCCTCCACTTT
CASSYGTVYSPLHF
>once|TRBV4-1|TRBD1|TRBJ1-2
TGCGCCAGCAGCCAACAGACAGGGGGCGCCCCATATGGCTACACCTTC
CASSQQTGGAPYGYTF
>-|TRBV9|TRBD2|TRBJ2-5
TGTGCCAGCAGCGTGAGCGGGGGGGAAAAGGAGACCCAGTACTTC
CASSVSGGEKETQYF
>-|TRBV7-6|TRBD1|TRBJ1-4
TGTGCCAGCAGTACGGGACAGCCGTATGAAAAACTGTTTTTT
CASSTGQPYEKLFF
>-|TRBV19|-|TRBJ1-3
TGTGCCAGTAGTGCCGGGGTAGGAAACACCATATATTTT
CASSAGVGNTIYF
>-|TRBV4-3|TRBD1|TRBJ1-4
TGCGCCAGCAGTCGGGACAGGGATGAAAAACTGTTTTTT
CASSRDRDEKLFF
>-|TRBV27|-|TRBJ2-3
TGTGCCAGCAGTTTATCCATGAGTTTCGGGGGTTTTGAGCAGTATTTT
CASSLSMSFGGFEQYF
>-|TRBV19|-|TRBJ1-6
TGTGCCAGTAGAACCACGGGGGGATCACCCCTCCACTTT
CASRTTGGSPLHF
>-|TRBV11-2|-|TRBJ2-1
TGTGCCAGCAGCGGTACCAATGAGCAGTTCTTC
CASSGTNEQFF
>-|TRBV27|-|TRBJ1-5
TGTGCCAGCAGTCGGTCATGGGAGGACTCTAGCAATCAGCCCCAGCATTTT
CASSRSWEDSSNQPQHF
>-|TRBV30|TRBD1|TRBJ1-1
TGTGCCTGGAGTTCGACAGGGAAAACTGAAGCTTTCTTT
CAWSSTGKTEAFF
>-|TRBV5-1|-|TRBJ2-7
TGCGCCAGCAGCTTAGGCCAGGGGCAGGACGAGCAGTACTTC
CASSLGQGQDEQYF
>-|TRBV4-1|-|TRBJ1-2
TGCGCCAGCAGCCCCAAGGTAGGGTATGGCTACACCTTC
CASSPKVGYGYTF
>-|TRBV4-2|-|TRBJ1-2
TGTGCCAGCAGCTCCTCTTTCGACCTACGGGACTATGGCTACACCTTC
CASSSSFDLRDYGYTF
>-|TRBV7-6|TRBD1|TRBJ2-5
TGTGCCAGCAGCGGCACAGGGGTGGGGCAGTACTTC
CASSGTGVGQYF
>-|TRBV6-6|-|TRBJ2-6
TGTGCCAGCAGTTACTCGCACTCTGGGGCCAACGTCCTGACTTTC
CASSYSHSGANVLTF
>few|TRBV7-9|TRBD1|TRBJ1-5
TGTGCCAGCAGTTCATCCAGGGGGCCCTATCAGCCCCAGCATTTT
CASSSSRGPYQPQHF
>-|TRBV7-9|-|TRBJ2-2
TGTGCCAGCAGCTTTCCCCAAAGCAGCCCGAACACCGGGGAGCTGTTTTTT
CASSFPQSSPNTGELFF
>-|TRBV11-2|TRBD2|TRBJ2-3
TGTGCCAGCAGCCGCGGACTAGCGGGGGGGTACACAGATACGCAGTATTTT
CASSRGLAGGYTDTQYF
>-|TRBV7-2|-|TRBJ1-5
TGTGCCAGCAGCCCTGGACTCTATCCGAGCAATCAGCCCCAGCATTTT
CASSPGLYPSNQPQHF
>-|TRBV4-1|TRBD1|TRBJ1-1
TGCGCCAGCAGCCAAGATCGAAGCAGGGGGCCCCTGAACACTGAAGCTTTCTTT
CASSQDRSRGPLNTEAFF
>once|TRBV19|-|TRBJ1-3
TGTGCCAGTAGTATAAGCGCAGGCGCTGGAAACACCATATATTTT
CASSISAGAGNTIYF
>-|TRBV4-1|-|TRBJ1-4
TGCGCCAGCAGCGGACAAGGGGAAAAACTGTTTTTT
CASSGQGEKLFF
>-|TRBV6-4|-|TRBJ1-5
TGTGCCAGCAGTGAGCAGGGTGAGCAGCCCCAGCATTTT
CASSEQGEQPQHF
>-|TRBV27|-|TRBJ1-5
TGTGCCAGCAGGCTAGTGGGGGGTGGAAGCAATCAGCCCCAGCATTTT
CASRLVGGGSNQPQHF
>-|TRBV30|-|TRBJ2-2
TGTGCCTGGAGTGTCGACCTCAGGACCACTAACACCGGGGAGCTGTTTTTT
CAWSVDLRTTNTGELFF
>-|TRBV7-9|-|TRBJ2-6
TGTGCCAGCAGCTTACAGGGCCAGGGGCTTCCCTCTGGGGCCAACGTCCTGACTTTC
CASSLQGQGLPSGANVLTF
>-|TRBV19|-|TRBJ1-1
TGTGCCAGTAGTATAACCGGGGATGGTGAAGCTTTCTTT
CASSITGDGEAFF
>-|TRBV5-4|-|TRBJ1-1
TGTGCCAGCAGCTTGGCCGGGCCGAACACTGAAGCTTTCTTT
CASSLAGPNTEAFF
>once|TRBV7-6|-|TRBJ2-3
TGTGCCAGCAGCTTAGCAAGGGGGATCACAGATACGCAGTATTTT
CASSLARGITDTQYF
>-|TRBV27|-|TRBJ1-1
TGTGCCAGCAGTTTAGGGGGGGCGGGCACTGAAGCTTTCTTT
CASSLGGAGTEAFF
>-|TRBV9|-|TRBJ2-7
TGTGCCAGCAGCGTAGATCGGACATCCTACGAGCAGTACTTC
CASSVDRTSYEQYF
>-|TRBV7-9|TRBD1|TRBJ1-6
TGTGCCAGCAGCTCAGGACAGGGCGGTTCACCCCTCCACTTT
CASSSGQGGSPLHF
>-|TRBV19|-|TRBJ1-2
TGTGCCAGTAGTATAGCCGGTCCTCCCACCTATGGCTACACCTTC
CASSIAGPPTYGYTF
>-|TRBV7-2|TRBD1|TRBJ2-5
TGTGCCAGCAGTAGAGAAGGGACAGGGGATTACCAAGAGACCCAGTACTTC
CASSREGTGDYQETQYF
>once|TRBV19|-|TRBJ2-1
TGTGCCAGTAGTCCACGAGGGGGGTCGACCTACAATGAGCAGTTCTTC
CASSPRGGSTYNEQFF
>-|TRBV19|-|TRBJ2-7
TGTGCCAGTAGTATAGTTAACTCCCGTCTAGGGGATTCCTACGAGCAGTACTTC
CASSIVNSRLGDSYEQYF